This T cell receptor (beta chain) was captured in a study of T cells in Graves' hyperthyroidism and ophthalmopathy (dated by TCRdb to about 2019). Context from the whole study: Peripheral blood was collected at initial diagnosis, before any treatment. After blood sampling, hyperthyroidism patients were treated with methimazole at a starting dose of 30 mg daily, and ophthalmopathy patients were treated with high-dose intravenous methylprednisolone. In addition, the study compared T-cell repertoires in thyroid tissue and in blood from roughly six Graves' hyperthyroidism patients. An independent validation cohort of under 20 hyperthyroidism patients and 17 patients who later progressed to ophthalmopathy tested prospective prediction of ophthalmopathy. TCR Vbeta CDR3 sequencing of some 140 peripheral blood samples (fewer than 45 ophthalmopathy, 75 or so hyperthyroidism and approximately 17 progressor patients) is reported in the paper. To identify TCR V-J signatures that set the groups apart, the researchers used a discovery cohort of roughly 100 patients, made up of under 50 with Graves' ophthalmopathy and some 55 with stable Graves' hyperthyroidism. The 95 to 100 discovery patients were randomly divided into training and test sets at a 7:3 ratio.

The TCR beta CDR3 regions were amplified from the RNA transcripts. For the first round of RT-PCR on the TCR CDR3, the HTBI primer set was used together with the Qiagen OneStep RT-PCR kit. Libraries were constructed in a second round of multiplex PCR, after which size selection and purification were performed. Paired-end sequencing of the libraries was performed with 100 bp reads on an Illumina HiSeq2000. The study's own analysis went as follows. Raw data were processed with SOAPnuke, discarding reads with adapters, uncalled bases, mean Phred below 15, or no exact constant-primer or identifier match. High-quality paired reads were merged with COPE v1.2.5, and unique nucleotide sequences were defined as clonotypes. Clonotypes were aligned to IMGT TRBV, TRBD and TRBJ reference segments using MiTCR v1.1. Only V-J combinations with frequency above 0.0001, covering 99% to 99.2% of repertoires, were analysed. A TCS score was defined as the ratio of F50 (clonal expansion) to E x V (chaos), with BLOSUM62-based TCRdist applied between CDR3 peptides within each V-J. Welch's t-statistics and random forest reduced around 520 V-J features to about 12, which were used in a naive Bayes classifier (R e1071). TCRdb reprocessed the public reads (quality trimming at Q25 with fastp, clone calling with MiXCR) and kept in-frame beta chains. Rows matching on CDR3 protein sequence are summarized as one entry with the most common DNA and genes. The V and J calls follow TCRdb's processing rather than the paper's. Present in this sample are about 620,000 distinct CDR3 sequences, 15% to 20% of which were seen just once. The ten largest clonotypes hold over 3.5% of the sample.

Comments on this clonotype: This receptor's antigen is unknown. No quality values exist for individual bases; no much larger clone is one base distant.

CDR1 and CDR2, looked up from the germline V gene (reference sequence), are LNHDA and SQIVND. Counted from cysteine to phenylalanine, this CDR3 has 15 amino acids. Only the CDR3 DNA is retained, 45 bases long and in frame from the first base. V and J are truncated by 7 bases and 2 bases respectively, leaving an intervening sequence of 14 bases. General conclusions and limits of the study: In validation, the model predicted progression to ophthalmopathy with 60% to 71% sensitivity and less than 75% specificity, a median of 6.5 months before onset. No statistical method was used to fix the sample size in advance, and group allocation was not hidden from the investigators. Most expanded thyroid clonotypes (frequency above 0.001) were also detected in blood, suggesting blood repertoires may reflect thyroid immune responses. A model built on a 13 V-J signature distinguished ophthalmopathy from stable hyperthyroidism, reaching around 87% sensitivity and 81.08% specificity in cross-validation and 80%/75% in testing.

Graves' hyperthyroidism was defined as stable when no progression to ophthalmopathy occurred over 18 months of follow-up. The hyperthyroidism patients were between 18 and 65 years old and newly diagnosed, with a disease duration of less than 2 months. Any patient with an uncontrolled infection, another autoimmune disease, pregnancy or lactation was excluded. Clinical symptoms, serum thyroxine and TRAb, thyroid ultrasound, and orbital computed tomography formed the basis for the diagnoses. Ficoll-Paque density gradient centrifugation was used to isolate PBMCs from approximately 11 ml of fresh peripheral blood. Total RNA was extracted with Trizol reagent, and quality was checked on an Agilent 2100 Bioanalyzer.

The sequence was obtained from a woman aged 25-40 years with Graves' hyperthyroidism. The specimen sequenced was blood. This chain is built from TRBV19 and TRBJ2-2; TRBD2 could be the D gene, as 6 bases match. The CDR3 reads CASNVGTPNTGELFF. The DNA sequence follows: TGTGCCAGTAACGTAGGGACTCCAAACACCGGGGAGCTGTTTTTT.